Sequencing of this T cell receptor (beta chain) was carried out in a study of T-cell memory formation after mild COVID-19. Study results and limitations: Memory from before infection featured some responding clones, which suggests cross-reactive memory joined. Clones that got smaller from day 15 to 85 had even CD4/CD8, while clones growing later tipped toward CD4+. Researchers could not confirm that second-wave clones peaking on day 37 targeted SARS-CoV-2.

UMIs and sample barcodes were carried by the TCR alpha and TCR beta cDNA libraries that 5'RACE produced using constant-segment primers. TCRdb re-analysed the 5' RACE reads in MiXCR, keeping a single row per CDR3 protein. The sample contains 200,000 to 300,000 distinct CDR3 sequences, around 15% of which appear only once. Details on this clonotype: The antigen is not known.

There are 19 residues in the CDR3. The V and J ends lost 7 bases and 0 bases, in that order; junction bases with no gene match: 15. Germline V gives CDR1 SGHVS, CDR2 FNYEAQ. This sequence joins TRBV7-6 and TRBJ2-2; the match to TRBD1 covers 9 bases. Sequencing input: PBMCs or a T cell subset sorted from them (not recorded which). This clonotype originated in a man aged 18 to 29 who had mild COVID-19 (a few samples of this study predate the infection). Cell type and time point are not known. CDR3 coding DNA: TGTGCCAGCACCAACCCCCTCTTCGACAGGGGGGCGAACACCGGGGAGCTGTTTTTT. Translation: CASTNPLFDRGANTGELFF.